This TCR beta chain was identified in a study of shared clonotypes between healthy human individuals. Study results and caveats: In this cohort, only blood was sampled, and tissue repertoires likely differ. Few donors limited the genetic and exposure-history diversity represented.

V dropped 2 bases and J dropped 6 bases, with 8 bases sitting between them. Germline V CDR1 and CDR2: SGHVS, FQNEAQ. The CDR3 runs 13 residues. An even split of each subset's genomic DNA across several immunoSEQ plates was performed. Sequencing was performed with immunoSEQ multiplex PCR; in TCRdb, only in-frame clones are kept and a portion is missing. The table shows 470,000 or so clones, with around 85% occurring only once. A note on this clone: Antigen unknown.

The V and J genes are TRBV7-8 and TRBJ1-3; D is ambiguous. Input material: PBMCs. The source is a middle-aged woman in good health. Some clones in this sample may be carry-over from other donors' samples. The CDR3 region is CASSLPGVNTIYF. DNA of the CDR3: TGTGCCAGCAGCTTACCCGGAGTAAACACCATATATTTT. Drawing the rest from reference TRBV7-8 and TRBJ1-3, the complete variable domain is GAGVSQSPRYKVAKRGQDVALRCDPISGHVSLFWYQQALGQGPEFLTYFQNEAQLDKSGLPSDRFFAERPEGSVSTLKIQRTQQEDSAVYLCASSLPGVNTIYFGEGSWLTVV.